The clone carrying this T cell receptor beta chain was detected many times. Its antigen is undetermined. The CDR3 is made up of 16 amino acids. The J segment lost 0 bases and the V segment lost 5 bases, leaving 7 bases of the junction unmatched. This sample stems from a study of identical twins. Study results and limitations: Fewer insertions were carried by abundant cord blood beta clonotypes, but none was seen in memory repertoires. Out-of-frame alpha sequences shared between twins exhibited an excess of low generation probability.

MiXCR, run by TCRdb on the 5' RACE reads, gives a single entry per CDR3 protein. The sample consists of hundreds of thousands of distinct CDR3 sequences, 8.6% of them appearing once. This sample was also put to use in a study of yellow fever vaccine responses in identical twins. That work adds: Each twin's T cell response to the vaccine was reported to look partly convergent and partly personalized.

This chain links TRBV12-3 or TRBV12-4 with TRBJ2-4, with 7 bases identical to TRBD1. Sequenced input: PBMCs. The sequence came from a woman between 18 and 29 years old in good health. The CDR3 region has the DNA TGTGCCAGCAGTCCTTGGGACAGTCTAGCCAAAAACATTCAGTACTTC. Residues: CASSPWDSLAKNIQYF.